Below, one T cell receptor beta chain is given with its context. Clones were sequenced by immunoSEQ multiplex PCR, and TCRdb holds only the in-frame ones, with some missing. The table lists some 250,000 clones, roughly 90% of them singletons. This CDR3 region has 14 residues. The trim removed 1 base at V and 8 bases at J, leaving 9 bases unmatched. Germline V gene sequence: CDR1 GTSNPN, CDR2 SVGIG (reference sequence). This sample was taken from a study of blood T cell repertoires in COVID-19. Individuals aged about 18 to 89 years were recruited from some 26 US areas. This receptor was taken from a woman in her thirties or forties with acute COVID-19. The V call is TRBV30, the J call TRBJ1-2, with TRBD1 identical over 8 bases. The sequencing sample was made of PBMCs or T cells enriched from blood (not recorded which). CDR3 nucleotide sequence: TGTGCCTGGAGTGGGGGCAGGGGGCTAAAAGGCTACACCTTC. Its translation: CAWSGGRGLKGYTF. Using reference TRBV30 and TRBJ1-2 for the parts outside the CDR3, the full variable domain is SQTIHQWPATLVQPVGSPLSLECTVEGTSNPNLYWYRQAAGRGLQLLFYSVGIGQISSEVPQNLSASRPQDRQFILSSKKLLLSDSGFYLCAWSGGRGLKGYTFGSGTRLTVV.